Given below is one TCR beta chain in context. Methods used by the authors: Estimation of nucleated cell counts relied on the amplification of reference gene primers. Libraries were prepared by immunoSEQ multiplex PCR; TCRdb keeps only in-frame clonotypes and omits some of them. D and trimming come from the DNA, and the V and J calls and clone size come from that table. The sample has about 200,000 clones; around 90% are singletons. This sample was taken from a study of blood T cell repertoires in COVID-19. Study as a whole: The origin of the acute and convalescent COVID-19 samples was the United States, Italy and Spain. The analysed material was cDNA or gDNA that came from T cells, B-cell-depleted T cells, or PBMCs.

V gave up 3 bases and J gave up 6 bases, with 6 bases separating them. CDR3 length equals 13 residues. CDR1 LNHNV and CDR2 YYDKDF come from the germline V gene (reference sequence). Sequences were obtained from peripheral blood. The clonotype was recovered from a man in his 60s with acute or convalescent COVID-19. The rearrangement links TRBV15 to TRBJ1-6; the D gene is possibly TRBD1 (6 bases). Here the CDR3 reads CATSRDSNSPLHF. CDR3 nucleotides: TGTGCCACCAGCAGGGACAGTAATTCACCCCTCCACTTT.